The 10 T cell receptor beta chains presented below share a single source sample, sequenced in a study of blood T cell repertoires in COVID-19. Clones were read by immunoSEQ multiplex PCR, and TCRdb kept only the in-frame ones, dropping some. The sample consists of around 160,000 clones, about 84% of them appearing once. Material for sequencing was peripheral blood. Receptor source: a man in his sixties with active or convalescent COVID-19.

This chain links TRBV28 with TRBJ1-3; 8 bases agree with TRBD1. The CDR3 has 16 residues. The V segment lost 2 bases and the J segment 4 bases; nucleotides outside the gene matches: 7. From germline, CDR1 is MDHEN and CDR2 SYDVKM. The CDR3 DNA reads TGTGCCAGCAGTTTACTTGCTGGGACAGGCGGAAACACCATATATTTT. Protein sequence: CASSLLAGTGGNTIYF.

Many counts were recorded for this clone. The chain couples TRBV27 to TRBJ2-3; 7 nucleotides match TRBD2. After removal of 7 bases from V and 3 bases from J, the junction contained 4 bases not matched to a gene. This CDR3 is built from 13 residues. Germline values: CDR1 MNHEY, CDR2 SMNVEV (reference sequence). CDR3 region: CASTPRGTDTQYF. The CDR3 nucleotides are TGTGCCAGCACCCCGCGGGGGACAGATACGCAGTATTTT.

The V call is TRBV5-1, the J call TRBJ2-2; TRBD1 agrees at 7 bases. The CDR3 length is 17 residues. Germline CDR1 reads SGHRS; CDR2 reads YFSETQ. Losses at the gene ends were 1 base for V and 2 bases for J; bases not matched to a gene: 8. CDR3 in amino acids: CASSLSPGTANTGELFF. The CDR3 region has the DNA TGCGCCAGCAGCTTGAGCCCCGGGACAGCAAACACCGGGGAGCTGTTTTTT.

This clone has a count of ten or more. J is TRBJ1-6 and V is TRBV12-3 or TRBV12-4; D possibly corresponds to TRBD1 (5 bases). This CDR3 region has 13 residues. Trimming pared 8 bases from V and 5 bases from J, leaving 10 bases between. The CDR3 coding sequence is TGTGCCAGCCAGGGATGGGATAATTCACCCCTCCACTTT. This gives the protein CASQGWDNSPLHF.

The J gene is TRBJ1-1, the V gene TRBV19; 7 nucleotides line up with TRBD1. Germline lookup yields CDR1 LNHDA and CDR2 SQIVND (reference sequence). The CDR3 totals 15 residues. V was clipped by 5 bases and J by 8 bases; unmatched bases: 14. CDR3 nucleotide sequence: TGTGCCAGTAGTCCACAAAGACAGGGCGGCAGCGAAGCTTTCTTT. The encoded protein is CASSPQRQGGSEAFF.

The rearrangement links TRBV7-2 to TRBJ2-2; 7 nucleotides agree with TRBD1. V was pared by 5 bases and J by 7 bases, with 7 bases of the junction left unmatched. Germline V lookup: CDR1 SGHTA, CDR2 FQGNSA. The CDR3 is made up of 14 amino acids. The CDR3 nucleotides are TGTGCCAGCAGCCCCACCGGGACAGTCGGGGAGCTGTTTTTT. Protein sequence: CASSPTGTVGELFF.

The rearrangement joins TRBV10-3 to TRBJ1-2; 7 bases map to TRBD1. The CDR3 is made up of 14 amino acids. Germline V gene lookup returns CDR1 ENHRY and CDR2 SYGVKD. V dropped 3 bases and J dropped 5; count of bases not matched to a gene: 6. The CDR3 region has the DNA TGTGCCATCAGTGAACGGACAGGCACTTATGGCTACACCTTC. Its translation is CAISERTGTYGYTF.

The chain employs TRBV5-4 and TRBJ1-6; D unclear. Germline V gene lookup returns CDR1 SGHNT and CDR2 YYREEE (reference sequence). The CDR3 covers 12 residues. The ends were cut back, 0 bases at V and 14 bases at J, with 9 bases in the middle. The DNA of the CDR3 is TGTGCCAGCAGCTTGGATTTGGCAACCCTCCACTTT. This codes for CASSLDLATLHF.

The chain uses TRBV11-3 and TRBJ2-1; 9 nucleotides match TRBD1. Germline trimming cut 1 base from V and 2 bases from J; bases unmatched to any gene: 0. In germline, CDR1 is SGHNT, CDR2 YENEEA. CDR3 length: 15 amino acids. The CDR3 reads CASSLGDRAYNEQFF. The CDR3 DNA follows: TGTGCCAGCAGCTTAGGGGACAGGGCCTACAATGAGCAGTTCTTC.

The chain is built from TRBV5-1 and TRBJ2-3; TRBD2 matches at 7 bases. The trim removed 1 base at V and 6 bases at J, leaving 8 bases unmatched. The CDR3 runs to 15 residues. Germline CDR1 is SGHRS and CDR2 is YFSETQ. Written as DNA, the CDR3 is TGCGCCAGCAGCTTGTCGGCGGGAGTAGGGGATACGCAGTATTTT. Encoded protein: CASSLSAGVGDTQYF.